A selection of T cell receptor beta chains follows, all from one sample in a study of shared clonotypes between healthy human individuals. Assay used: immunoSEQ multiplex PCR; TCRdb lists only in-frame clones, some missing. In the table there are more than 2,000,000 clones, roughly 92% of which are singletons. Sequencing was carried out using naive CD4+ T cells sorted from blood. These receptors all come from a man between 18 and 29 years old in good health. Both conserved end residues are part of each CDR3. A D gene is named only where the DNA matches it firmly. Clone size, where shown, is once, few, many, or a class for clones that have expanded.

j_gene	abundance	v_gene	d_gene	CDR3nt	CDR3aa
TRBJ2-7	once	TRBV27	NA	TGTGCCAGCAGTCCCAGGGACCGGAGCTTCTGGTACTTC	CASSPRDRSFWYF
TRBJ2-7	NA	TRBV11-2	NA	TGTGCCAGCAGTTTAAACCCAGGATTCTACGAGCAGTACTTC	CASSLNPGFYEQYF
TRBJ2-6	once	TRBV9	NA	TGTGCCAGCAGCGTCCGGCCTGGGGCCAACGTCCTGACTTTC	CASSVRPGANVLTF
TRBJ1-2	NA	TRBV28	NA	TGTGCCAGCAGCGCGGGCGGGGGTTATGGCTACACCTTC	CASSAGGGYGYTF
TRBJ2-7	NA	TRBV28	TRBD1	TGTGCCAGCACCCCGCCCGGGACAGGAGCCTACGAGCAGTACTTC	CASTPPGTGAYEQYF
TRBJ2-1	NA	TRBV6-5	NA	TGTGCCAGCAGCCAACCGGGACACGGCCCCAATGAGCAGTTCTTC	CASSQPGHGPNEQFF
TRBJ2-7	NA	TRBV30	NA	TGTGCCTGGAGCCAAAGACCCGGCGAGCAGTACTTC	CAWSQRPGEQYF
TRBJ1-5	NA	TRBV2	NA	TGTGCCAGCAGTGAAATGCATAGCAATCAGCCCCAGCATTTT	CASSEMHSNQPQHF
TRBJ1-4	NA	TRBV19	NA	TGTGCCAGTAGTTTATTGGCTGGAGAAAAACTGTTTTTT	CASSLLAGEKLFF
TRBJ1-2	NA	TRBV28	TRBD1	TGTGCCAGCAGTTTCGGGACAGGGGATGGCTACACCTTC	CASSFGTGDGYTF
TRBJ1-1	NA	TRBV25-1	NA	TGTGCCAGCAGTGAATGGCAGGGAAGTGGCGCTGAAGCTTTCTTT	CASSEWQGSGAEAFF
TRBJ2-1	NA	TRBV5-1	TRBD2	TGCGCCAGCAGCTCACTAGCGGGAGGGCCCAATGAGCAGTTCTTC	CASSSLAGGPNEQFF
TRBJ1-4	NA	TRBV19	NA	TGTGCCAGTAGACAGGCGCTCAATGAAAAACTGTTTTTT	CASRQALNEKLFF
TRBJ2-1	once	TRBV5-1	TRBD1	TGCGCCAGCAGCTTGGCCGGGACAGAGTACAATGAGCAGTTCTTC	CASSLAGTEYNEQFF
TRBJ1-2	NA	TRBV11-2	NA	TGTGCCAGCAGCTCCCTACAGGGCCCCTATGGCTACACCTTC	CASSSLQGPYGYTF
TRBJ2-6	NA	TRBV7-2	TRBD1	TGTGCCAGCAGCTTAGCGAACAGGGGGCGCTGGTCTGGGGCCAACGTCCTGACTTTC	CASSLANRGRWSGANVLTF
TRBJ2-3	NA	TRBV10-3	TRBD1	TGTGCCATCAGTGAGCTGGGACAGGGGGCGTCAGATACGCAGTATTTT	CAISELGQGASDTQYF
TRBJ1-1	NA	TRBV4-2	TRBD1	TGTGCCAGCAGCCAAGAAGGGACAGGGGAGGTTGAAGCTTTCTTT	CASSQEGTGEVEAFF
TRBJ2-6	NA	TRBV5-4	TRBD2	TGTGCCAGCAGCTTGGTGGGGGGGTTCTCTGGGGCCAACGTCCTGACTTTC	CASSLVGGFSGANVLTF
TRBJ1-6	NA	TRBV5-4	TRBD1	TGTGCCAGCAGCTTGGGGGACAGGGACTCACCCCTCCACTTT	CASSLGDRDSPLHF
TRBJ2-3	NA	TRBV4-2	TRBD2	TGTGCCAGCAGCCAAGCCCTTGGTAGCGGGGGCCTGGGGGATACGCAGTATTTT	CASSQALGSGGLGDTQYF
TRBJ2-5	once	TRBV6-9	NA	TGTGCCAGCAGTAAACAAGAGACCCAGTACTTC	CASSKQETQYF
TRBJ2-7	NA	TRBV10-3	TRBD2	TGTGCCATCAGTACGGGACTAGCGGGGGCCTACGAGCAGTACTTC	CAISTGLAGAYEQYF
TRBJ1-1	few	TRBV30	NA	TGTGCCTGGGGGATACAGGGAAACACTGAAGCTTTCTTT	CAWGIQGNTEAFF
TRBJ1-4	once	TRBV6-6	TRBD1	TGTGCCAGCAGTTACTCGTGGCAGGGGGATGAAAAACTGTTTTTT	CASSYSWQGDEKLFF
TRBJ2-6	few	TRBV20-1	NA	TGCAGTGCCTCTGGGGCCAACGTCCTGACTTTC	CSASGANVLTF
TRBJ1-3	NA	TRBV10-3	NA	TGTGCCATCAGTGAGCGCACGAGCTCTGGAAACACCATATATTTT	CAISERTSSGNTIYF
TRBJ2-7	NA	TRBV5-1	NA	TGCGCCAGCAGCTTGGCCGCGGGGAAGGGGTACGAGCAGTACTTC	CASSLAAGKGYEQYF
TRBJ1-1	once	TRBV6-5	NA	TGTGCCAGCAGTCCGCCAGGCGGCACTGAAGCTTTCTTT	CASSPPGGTEAFF
TRBJ2-3	NA	TRBV5-1	NA	TGCGCCAGCAGCTTGGTGGAGAACACAGATACGCAGTATTTT	CASSLVENTDTQYF
TRBJ1-2	NA	TRBV10-2	NA	TGCGCCAGCAAAGTCACGGAAGCTAACTATGGCTACACCTTC	CASKVTEANYGYTF
TRBJ2-7	NA	TRBV6-5	TRBD2	TGTGCCGGCCGGGCTAGCGGGTCCTACGAGCAGTACTTC	CAGRASGSYEQYF
TRBJ2-5	NA	TRBV9	NA	TGTGCCAGCAGCGTAGGATTGAAAGAGACCCAGTACTTC	CASSVGLKETQYF
TRBJ1-2	NA	TRBV30	NA	TGTGCCTGGACAGGAGCCTATGGCTACACCTTC	CAWTGAYGYTF
TRBJ2-7	NA	TRBV4-1	NA	TGCGCCAGCAGCCAAGTTACGGCAGCTTCCTACGAGCAGTACTTC	CASSQVTAASYEQYF
TRBJ2-7	NA	TRBV10-3	TRBD1	TGTGCCATCAAAGCCGGACAGGGTTACGAGCAGTACTTC	CAIKAGQGYEQYF
TRBJ2-7	NA	TRBV18	NA	TGTGCCAGCTCCCTCATGGACGAGCAGTACTTC	CASSLMDEQYF
TRBJ1-1	NA	TRBV6-1	NA	TGTGCCAGCAGTGAAGCCCTAAGGGGGGAATGGGGCCTGAACACTGAAGCTTTCTTT	CASSEALRGEWGLNTEAFF
TRBJ1-2	NA	TRBV15	NA	TGTGCCACCAGCAGAGATGGAAGCGGGACACGCCCTAACTATGGCTACACCTTC	CATSRDGSGTRPNYGYTF